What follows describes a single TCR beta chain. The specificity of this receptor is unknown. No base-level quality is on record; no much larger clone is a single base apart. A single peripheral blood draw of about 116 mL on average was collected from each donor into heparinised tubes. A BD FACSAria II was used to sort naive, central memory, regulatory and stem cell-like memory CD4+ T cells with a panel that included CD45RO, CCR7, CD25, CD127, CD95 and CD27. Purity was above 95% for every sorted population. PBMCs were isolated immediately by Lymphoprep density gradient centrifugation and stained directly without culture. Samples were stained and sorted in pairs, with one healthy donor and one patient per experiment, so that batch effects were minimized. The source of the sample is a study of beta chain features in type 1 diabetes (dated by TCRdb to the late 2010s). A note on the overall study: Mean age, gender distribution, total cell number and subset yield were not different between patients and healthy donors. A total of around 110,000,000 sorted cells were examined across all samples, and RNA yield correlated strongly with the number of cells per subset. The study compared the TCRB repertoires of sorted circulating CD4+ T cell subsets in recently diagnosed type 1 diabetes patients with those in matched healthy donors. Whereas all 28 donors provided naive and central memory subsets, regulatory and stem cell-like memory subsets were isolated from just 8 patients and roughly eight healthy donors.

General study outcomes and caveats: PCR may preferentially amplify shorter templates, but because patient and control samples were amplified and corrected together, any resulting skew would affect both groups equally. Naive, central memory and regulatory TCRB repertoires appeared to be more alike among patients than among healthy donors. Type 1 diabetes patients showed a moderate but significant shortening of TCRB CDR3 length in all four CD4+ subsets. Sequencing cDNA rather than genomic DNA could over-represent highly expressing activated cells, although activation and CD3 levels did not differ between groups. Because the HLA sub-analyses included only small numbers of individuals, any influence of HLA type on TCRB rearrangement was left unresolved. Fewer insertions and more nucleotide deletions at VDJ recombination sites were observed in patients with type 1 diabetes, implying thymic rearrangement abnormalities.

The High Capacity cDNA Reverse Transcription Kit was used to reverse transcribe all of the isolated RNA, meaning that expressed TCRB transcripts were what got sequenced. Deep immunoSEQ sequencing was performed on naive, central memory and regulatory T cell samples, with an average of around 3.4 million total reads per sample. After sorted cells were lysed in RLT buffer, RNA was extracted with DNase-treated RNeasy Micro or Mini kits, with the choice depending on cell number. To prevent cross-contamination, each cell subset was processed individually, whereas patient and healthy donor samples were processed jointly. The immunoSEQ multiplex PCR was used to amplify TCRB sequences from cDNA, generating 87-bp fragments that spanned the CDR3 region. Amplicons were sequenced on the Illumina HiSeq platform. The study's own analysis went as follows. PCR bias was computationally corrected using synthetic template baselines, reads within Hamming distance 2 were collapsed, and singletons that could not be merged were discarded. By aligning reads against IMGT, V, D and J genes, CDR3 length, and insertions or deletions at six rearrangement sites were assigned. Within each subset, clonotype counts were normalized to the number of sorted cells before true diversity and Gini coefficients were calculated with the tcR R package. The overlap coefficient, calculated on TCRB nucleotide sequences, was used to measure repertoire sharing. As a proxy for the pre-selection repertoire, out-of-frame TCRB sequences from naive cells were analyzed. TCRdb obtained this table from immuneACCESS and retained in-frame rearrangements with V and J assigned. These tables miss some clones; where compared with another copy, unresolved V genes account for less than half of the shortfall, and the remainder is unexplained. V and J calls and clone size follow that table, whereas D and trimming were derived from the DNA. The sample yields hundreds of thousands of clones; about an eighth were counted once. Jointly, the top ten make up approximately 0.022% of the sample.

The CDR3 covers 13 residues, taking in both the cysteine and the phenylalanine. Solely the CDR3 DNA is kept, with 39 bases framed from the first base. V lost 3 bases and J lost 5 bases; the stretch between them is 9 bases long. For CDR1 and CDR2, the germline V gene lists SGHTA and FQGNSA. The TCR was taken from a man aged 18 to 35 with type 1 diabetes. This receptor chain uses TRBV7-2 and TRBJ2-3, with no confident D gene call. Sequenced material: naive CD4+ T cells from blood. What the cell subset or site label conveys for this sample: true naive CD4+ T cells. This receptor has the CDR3 CASSFELLDTQYF. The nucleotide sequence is TGTGCCAGCAGCTTCGAGTTGCTAGATACGCAGTATTTT.